The TCR beta chain described here comes from a study of cytomegalovirus exposure and HLA in healthy donors. Study-level results: Despite most TCR sequences being rare, some public TCRs occurred in many donors. Cytomegalovirus status was reportedly diagnosed by the classifier with high specificity and sensitivity.

It was with 60 Vbeta and 13 Jbeta primers that the PCR ran. Clones were sequenced by immunoSEQ multiplex PCR, and TCRdb holds only the in-frame ones, with some missing. The table lists 100,000 or so clones, 60% to 80% of them singletons. Trimming removed 7 bases from V and 0 bases from J, with 12 bases in between. Germline CDR1 and CDR2: MNHNY and SVGAGI (reference sequence). The CDR3 is 14 amino acids. Remarks on this clone: As yet, its antigen is unknown.

This chain uses TRBV6-6 with TRBJ1-1, with D tentatively TRBD1 (5 bases). The material sequenced was PBMCs. The receptor was derived from a male donor in good health and CMV-seropositive. The CDR3 DNA reads TGTGCCAGCACTCTCCCGGGGGTGAACACTGAAGCTTTCTTT. Protein sequence: CASTLPGVNTEAFF.